Listed here are 24 T cell receptor beta chains from one sample, sequenced in a study of cytomegalovirus exposure and HLA in healthy donors. In the PCR, 60 Vbeta and 13 Jbeta primers were used. Here immunoSEQ multiplex PCR was the method, and the copy in TCRdb shows in-frame clones only, minus some. Among approximately 150,000 clones listed, 70% to 80% were seen once. The sample comprised PBMCs. The receptors shown here come from a man aged 50 to 60 in good health and CMV-seropositive.

This clone was seen a handful of times. A read error may produce the germline difference seen at one junction end. The chain carries TRBV7-7 and TRBJ2-5; possible D gene TRBD2, 5 bases. Germline loops: CDR1 SSHAT, CDR2 FNYEAQ (reference sequence). The CDR3 contains 15 residues. The CDR3 here is CASSRSRELGETQYF. CDR3 DNA sequence: TGTGCTAGCAGTCGCAGTCGGGAATTAGGAGAGACCCAGTACTTC.

The chain's CDR3 is CASSLNTGELFF. The CDR3 bases are TGTGCCAGCAGTCTAAACACCGGGGAGCTGTTTTTT. This sequence joins TRBV2 and TRBJ2-2; D unclear. Germline V gene data show CDR1 as SNHLY and CDR2 as FYNNEI. Trimming shortened V by 5 bases and J by 2 bases, and 3 bases separated the two germline ends. The CDR3 spans 12 residues.

The rearrangement joins TRBV6-6 to TRBJ1-6; 7 nucleotides agree with TRBD1. This CDR3 comprises 16 residues. Germline V gene lookup returns CDR1 MNHNY and CDR2 SVGAGI (reference sequence). With V trimmed by 6 bases and J by 1 base, 6 bases remained unmatched. CDR3 sequence reads: CASRETGRSYNSPLHF. In DNA form, the CDR3 reads TGTGCCAGCAGGGAGACAGGGAGGTCCTATAATTCACCCCTCCACTTT.

The rearrangement joins TRBV5-1 to TRBJ1-1; the match to TRBD1 covers 8 bases. J was trimmed by 4 bases and V by 5 bases; bases with no gene match: 7. Germline V CDR1 and CDR2: SGHRS, YFSETQ. The CDR3 has 14 residues. Written as DNA, the CDR3 is TGCGCCAGCAGATTCGGACAGGGCGGCACTGAAGCTTTCTTT. Protein sequence: CASRFGQGGTEAFF.

This chain connects TRBV5-1 to TRBJ2-5; weak D call: TRBD2 (5 bases). In germline, CDR1 is SGHRS, CDR2 YFSETQ. The CDR3 runs 14 residues. Trimming pared 0 bases from V and 2 bases from J, leaving 8 bases between. The CDR3 DNA follows: TGCGCCAGCAGCTTGGTTGGCGGGCAAGAGACCCAGTACTTC. The encoded protein is CASSLVGGQETQYF.

The rearrangement joins TRBV18 to TRBJ2-3; 8 bases are a match to TRBD2. CDR1 is KGHSH and CDR2 is LQKENI in the germline V gene. V was clipped by 3 bases and J by 2 bases; unmatched bases: 4. This CDR3 is built from 15 residues. This chain's CDR3 is CASSPLLAVTDTQYF. DNA of the CDR3: TGTGCCAGCTCACCTCTACTAGCGGTCACAGATACGCAGTATTTT.

J is TRBJ2-1 and V is TRBV5-1; possible D gene TRBD2, 7 bases. V lost 3 bases and J lost 9, with 16 bases in between. Germline assignment: CDR1 SGHRS and CDR2 YFSETQ. This CDR3 has 14 amino acids. The CDR3 DNA reads as TGCGCCAGCAGCTGGGGGGCGGGAGACGGTGAGCAGTTCTTC. Protein product: CASSWGAGDGEQFF.

The chain links TRBV11-2 to TRBJ2-5; 8 bases align to TRBD1. Germline CDR1 SGHAT, CDR2 FQNNGV. Trimming at V came to 5 bases and at J to 5 bases, leaving 13 bases not matched to a gene. This CDR3 region has 16 residues. This CDR3 reads CASSTSLTGAMETQYF. The CDR3 nucleotides are TGTGCCAGCAGCACCTCTCTGACAGGGGCGATGGAGACCCAGTACTTC.

This chain links TRBV28 with TRBJ2-3, with D tentatively TRBD2 (6 bases). The V end was cut by 3 bases, the J end by 4 bases, with 11 bases between. Germline-derived CDR1 and CDR2 are MDHEN and SYDVKM. CDR3 size: 14 residues. The CDR3 loop reads CASSFGSVADTQYF. In DNA, the CDR3 is TGTGCCAGCAGTTTCGGGAGTGTAGCAGATACGCAGTATTTT.

This chain links TRBV15 with TRBJ2-3; 9 nucleotides agree with TRBD1. This CDR3 region has 16 residues. Per germline, CDR1 LNHNV and CDR2 YYDKDF (reference sequence). Unmatched junction bases numbered 6, after V lost 4 bases and J lost 1 base. The CDR3 region has the DNA TGTGCCACCAGCACTCCTTGGGACAGGGGCACAGATACGCAGTATTTT. As protein: CATSTPWDRGTDTQYF.

The J gene is TRBJ2-3, the V gene TRBV7-9; 11 positions match TRBD2. This CDR3 is 16 amino acids long. Unmatched junction bases numbered 10, after V lost 5 bases and J lost 6 bases. The V gene's germline CDR1 is SEHNR and CDR2 FQNEAQ (reference sequence). CDR3 DNA sequence: TGTGCCAGCAGCCCCTTTAGCGGGAGGGCCAGGGATACGCAGTATTTT. Translation: CASSPFSGRARDTQYF. The variable domain in full, completed from reference TRBV7-9 and TRBJ2-3, reads DTGVSQNPRHKITKRGQNVTFRCDPISEHNRLYWYRQTLGQGPEFLTYFQNEAQLEKSRLLSDRFSAERPKGSFSTLEIQRTEQGDSAMYLCASSPFSGRARDTQYFGPGTRLTVL.

This clone has more than one count but fewer than ten. The J gene is TRBJ2-5, the V gene TRBV6-7; the D gene is possibly TRBD2 (5 bases). TRBV6-7 is labeled an ORF, and its function is uncertain. The V gene lost 9 bases and the J gene lost 5 bases, with 16 bases spanning the gap. The CDR3 covers 13 residues. As DNA, the CDR3 is TGTGCCAGAGGACGGGGTTCTAGGGAGACCCAGTACTTC. Translating it yields CARGRGSRETQYF.

The genes are TRBV6-1 and TRBJ2-2; D gene uncertain. This CDR3 spans 14 amino acids. The germline CDR1 and CDR2 sequences are MNHNS and SASEGT. V shed 7 bases and J shed 2 bases, with 11 bases lying between them. CDR3 sequence: CASKSLRNTGELFF. Here the CDR3 DNA reads TGTGCCAGCAAGAGTTTGAGAAACACCGGGGAGCTGTTTTTT.

J is TRBJ1-3 and V is TRBV28; unclear D gene. The germline V and J ends were trimmed by 9 bases and 0 bases, with 9 bases remaining between them. From germline, CDR1 is MDHEN and CDR2 SYDVKM. CDR3 size: 13 residues. This CDR3 reads CASSTNSGNTIYF. The CDR3 DNA is TGTGCCAGTTCGACAAACTCTGGAAACACCATATATTTT.

This clone was observed a handful of times. One end of the junction is discordant with germline, which a read error may explain. This sequence joins TRBV10-3 and TRBJ2-2; 10 nucleotides match TRBD2. The V gene's germline CDR1 is ENHRY and CDR2 SYGVKD. This CDR3 region has 14 residues. This CDR3 reads CALNGTSEHRGAVF. In DNA form, the CDR3 reads TGTGCCCTTAACGGGACTAGCGAACACCGGGGAGCTGTTTTT.

This chain links TRBV11-3 with TRBJ2-1, with no clear D. The CDR3 consists of 14 residues. V was cut by 1 base and J by 6 bases, with 10 bases left in between. Germline V gene data show CDR1 as SGHNT and CDR2 as YENEEA. The CDR3 loop is CASSLGAAANEQFF. The CDR3 DNA reads TGTGCCAGCAGCTTAGGAGCTGCGGCCAATGAGCAGTTCTTC. Filled out from reference TRBV11-3 and TRBJ2-1, the complete variable domain reads EAGVVQSPRYKIIEKKQPVAFWCNPISGHNTLYWYLQNLGQGPELLIRYENEEAVDDSQLPKDRFSAERLKGVDSTLKIQPAELGDSAVYLCASSLGAAANEQFFGPGTRLTVL.

The chain couples TRBV5-4 to TRBJ2-5, with D possibly matching TRBD2 (6 bases). V dropped 1 base and J dropped 11 bases, with 15 bases sitting between them. CDR1 SGHNT and CDR2 YYREEE come from the germline V gene (reference sequence). The length of the CDR3 is 13 residues. Here the CDR3 reads CASSLPPGVEQYF. The CDR3 nucleotides read TGTGCCAGCAGCTTGCCGCCGGGGGTTGAGCAGTACTTC.

The chain has TRBV5-1 and TRBJ2-1; the match to TRBD2 covers 13 bases. There are 15 residues in the CDR3. V was pared by 3 bases and J by 9 bases, with 6 bases of the junction left unmatched. Germline V lookup: CDR1 SGHRS, CDR2 YFSETQ. This CDR3 reads CASSYAGTSGTEQFF. CDR3 DNA: TGCGCCAGCAGCTACGCCGGGACTAGCGGGACTGAGCAGTTCTTC.

The CDR3 is CASSSGTSSRELFF. CDR3 nucleotide sequence: TGTGCCAGCAGCTCTGGGACTAGCTCCAGGGAGCTGTTTTTT. J is TRBJ2-2 and V is TRBV11-3; 9 bases agree with TRBD2. J lost 9 bases, V lost 4 bases, and 6 bases had no gene match. The CDR3 runs 14 residues. Germline-derived CDR1 and CDR2 are SGHNT and YENEEA.

The chain links TRBV5-1 to TRBJ2-4, with TRBD2 matching 8 bases. The ends lost 4 bases at V and 8 bases at J; junction bases unmatched: 8. From germline, CDR1 is SGHRS and CDR2 YFSETQ. The CDR3 is 14 residues long. The CDR3 DNA reads as TGCGCCAGCAGCGCAACCGGGACTAGTGACATTCAGTACTTC. It codes for CASSATGTSDIQYF.

In its sample, this clone was seen a few times. The rearrangement links TRBV5-1 to TRBJ2-5, with 7 bases aligning to TRBD2. Trimming cost V 4 bases and J 1 base; bases outside gene matches: 4. The germline V gene has CDR1 SGHRS and CDR2 YFSETQ. CDR3 length equals 14 residues. The CDR3 bases are TGCGCCAGCAGCCCGGGCGGGAGCCAAGAGACCCAGTACTTC. The encoded protein is CASSPGGSQETQYF.

V gene TRBV19 combines with J gene TRBJ2-1; TRBD2 aligns across 12 bases. The CDR3 is 15 residues long. CDR1 and CDR2 (germline): LNHDA, SQIVND (reference sequence). The trim removed 6 bases at V and 9 bases at J, leaving 9 bases unmatched. The DNA of the CDR3 is TGTGCCAGTAGCCGACTAGCGGGAGATATAGCTGAGCAGTTCTTC. It specifies CASSRLAGDIAEQFF.

V gene TRBV30 combines with J gene TRBJ2-1; 9 nucleotides line up with TRBD1. CDR1 and CDR2 from the germline V gene are GTSNPN and SVGIG (reference sequence). V dropped 8 bases and J dropped 7; count of bases not matched to a gene: 18. CDR3 length: 16 residues. The CDR3 here is CALYTKGTGKFNEQFF. The CDR3 DNA reads TGTGCCCTCTATACTAAGGGGACAGGGAAGTTTAATGAGCAGTTCTTC.

The chain employs TRBV28 and TRBJ2-7; 10 nucleotides align to TRBD2. Germline assignment: CDR1 MDHEN and CDR2 SYDVKM. The CDR3 runs 13 residues. V trimming: 7 bases; J trimming: 5 bases; junction bases outside the gene matches: 5. The CDR3 sequence is CASTVTSGNEQYF. The CDR3 DNA reads TGTGCCAGCACCGTAACTAGCGGGAACGAGCAGTACTTC. The full variable domain, in which reference TRBV28 and TRBJ2-7 provide the parts outside the CDR3, is DVKVTQSSRYLVKRTGEKVFLECVQDMDHENMFWYRQDPGLGLRLIYFSYDVKMKEKGDIPEGYSVSREKKERFSLILESASTNQTSMYLCASTVTSGNEQYFGPGTRLTVT.